The subject of this entry is one TCR beta chain. Antigen specificity is unknown. Those patients with uncontrolled infection, other autoimmune disease, pregnancy or lactation were excluded. Together with thyroid ultrasound, orbital computed tomography, serum thyroxine and TRAb, clinical symptoms were used for diagnoses. V was clipped by 5 bases and J by 4 bases, with 10 bases between them. Germline V CDR1 and CDR2: KGHDR, SFDVKD. The CDR3 has 13 residues. This sample is part of a study of T cells in Graves' hyperthyroidism and ophthalmopathy. From RNA transcripts, TCR beta CDR3 regions were amplified. With the HTBI primer set, the TCR CDR3 went through a first round of RT-PCR. TCRdb processed the multiplex PCR reads anew with MiXCR; each CDR3 protein has one entry. The sample holds around 660,000 distinct CDR3 sequences, just under 45% seen once. Study-wide points: The model forecast ophthalmopathy, anticipating it by a median approximately 7 months before onset. The majority of expanded thyroid clonotypes above 0.001 also appeared in blood.

The TCR originated in an adult man with Graves' disease, either hyperthyroidism or ophthalmopathy (not recorded which). V gene TRBV24-1 combines with J gene TRBJ2-5, with D tentatively TRBD1 (6 bases). The sequenced material came from peripheral blood or thyroid tissue (not recorded which). CDR3 nucleotides: TGTGCCACCAGTGGACAGGCCGGAGAGACCCAGTACTTC. Residues: CATSGQAGETQYF.